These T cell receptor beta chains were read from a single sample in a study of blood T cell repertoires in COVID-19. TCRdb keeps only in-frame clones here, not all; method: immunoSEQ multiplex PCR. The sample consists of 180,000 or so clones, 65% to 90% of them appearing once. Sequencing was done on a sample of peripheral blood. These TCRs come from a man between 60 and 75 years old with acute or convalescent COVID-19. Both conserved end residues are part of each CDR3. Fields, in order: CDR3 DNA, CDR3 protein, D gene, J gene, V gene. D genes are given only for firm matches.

CDR3nt: TGTGCCAGCAGCTTAGGCCTAGTCAATGAGCAGTTCTTC; CDR3aa: CASSLGLVNEQFF; d_gene: NA; j_gene: TRBJ2-1; v_gene: TRBV7-3
CDR3nt: TGTGCCAGCAGGCCTAGCGGGAGTTTCAGTGAGCAGTTCTTC; CDR3aa: CASRPSGSFSEQFF; d_gene: TRBD2; j_gene: TRBJ2-1; v_gene: TRBV11-2
CDR3nt: TGTGCCAGCAGCCCTCGTGGACAGGGTCCCTACGAGCAGTACTTC; CDR3aa: CASSPRGQGPYEQYF; d_gene: TRBD1; j_gene: TRBJ2-7; v_gene: TRBV11-3
CDR3nt: TGTGCCTGGAGTGGCAGCTACGAGCAGTACTTC; CDR3aa: CAWSGSYEQYF; d_gene: NA; j_gene: TRBJ2-7; v_gene: TRBV30
CDR3nt: TGTGCCAGTAGTATTGGTGGGGCAGTCTATGGCTACACCTTC; CDR3aa: CASSIGGAVYGYTF; d_gene: NA; j_gene: TRBJ1-2; v_gene: TRBV19
CDR3nt: TGTGCCAGCAGCTTAGCCATGTCAACATCGGGGGAAAAACTGTTTTTT; CDR3aa: CASSLAMSTSGEKLFF; d_gene: NA; j_gene: TRBJ1-4; v_gene: TRBV7-9
CDR3nt: TGCAGCGGGGACAACAATGAGCAGTTCTTC; CDR3aa: CSGDNNEQFF; d_gene: NA; j_gene: TRBJ2-1; v_gene: TRBV29-1
CDR3nt: TGCAGCGTTAGGGCTAGCGGCAACACCGGGGAGCTGTTTTTT; CDR3aa: CSVRASGNTGELFF; d_gene: TRBD2; j_gene: TRBJ2-2; v_gene: TRBV29-1
CDR3nt: TGTGCCAGCAGTGGACTAGCGTATGGGGGCACCGGGGAGCTGTTTTTT; CDR3aa: CASSGLAYGGTGELFF; d_gene: TRBD2; j_gene: TRBJ2-2; v_gene: TRBV6-1
CDR3nt: TGTGCCAGCAGTAAAGCTCGACAGGACAAAGAGACCCAGTACTTC; CDR3aa: CASSKARQDKETQYF; d_gene: NA; j_gene: TRBJ2-5; v_gene: TRBV28
CDR3nt: TGTGCCAGCAGGAGGGGGTTACAAGAGACCCAGTACTTC; CDR3aa: CASRRGLQETQYF; d_gene: NA; j_gene: TRBJ2-5; v_gene: TRBV2